The next 29 T cell receptor beta chains were all read from a single sample in a study of blood T cells in healthy people across ages. Through a sample-barcoded 5' primer and a J-beta primer mix, a second PCR was run for roughly 7 to 12 cycles. TCRdb called the 5' RACE reads again in MiXCR, with one record for every CDR3 protein. Of around 780,000 distinct CDR3 sequences in the sample, 56% were seen once. Sequencing was performed on blood. The receptors derive from a man between 35 and 55 years old in good health.

This clonotype was seen just once. A read error may explain this, as a much larger clone is one base away. The chain joins TRBV7-2 to TRBJ2-3; D might be TRBD1 or TRBD2, each matching 5 bases. Germline V lookup: CDR1 SGHTA, CDR2 FQGNSA. The CDR3 sequence is 14 residues long. V lost 6 bases and J lost 6, with 16 bases in between. CDR3 region: CASSKGSLIDTQYF. The CDR3 DNA is TGTGCCAGCAGTAAGGGGAGTTTAATCGATACGCAGTATTTT. The full variable domain, in which reference TRBV7-2 and TRBJ2-3 provide the parts outside the CDR3, is GAGVSQSPSNKVTEKGKDVELRCDPISGHTALYWYRQSLGQGLEFLIYFQGNSAPDKSGLPSDRFSAERTGGSVSTLTIQRTQQEDSAVYLCASSKGSLIDTQYFGPGTRLTVL.

This clonotype occurred once. V and J are TRBV7-9 and TRBJ2-3, with TRBD1 matching over 9 bases. CDR3 length: 14 residues. V dropped 4 bases and J dropped 5; count of bases not matched to a gene: 4. The V gene's germline CDR1 is SEHNR and CDR2 FQNEAQ (reference sequence). In DNA, the CDR3 is TGTGCCAGCAGCTACGACAGGGGGGTAGATACGCAGTATTTT. Translation gives CASSYDRGVDTQYF.

This clonotype was counted a few times. The chain employs TRBV20-1 and TRBJ2-5; no clear D. The germline V gene has CDR1 DFQATT and CDR2 SNEGSKA (reference sequence). This CDR3 contains 13 residues. Trimming pared 6 bases from V and 1 base from J, leaving 12 bases between. The CDR3 coding sequence is TGCAGTGCCCCACAGAATGTCCAAGAGACCCAGTACTTC. Protein product: CSAPQNVQETQYF.

The chain employs TRBV10-3 and TRBJ2-4; 7 positions agree with TRBD2. Germline V gives CDR1 ENHRY, CDR2 SYGVKD. The V gene end was trimmed by 2 bases and the J gene end by 2 bases; junction bases not matched to a gene: 9. This CDR3 comprises 17 residues. For the CDR3, the DNA is TGTGCCATCAGTGAGAGACTAGCCGACGAAACCAAAAACATTCAGTACTTC. Protein product: CAISERLADETKNIQYF.

The genes are TRBV5-1 and TRBJ2-3; 7 nucleotides match TRBD1. The V gene's germline CDR1 is SGHRS and CDR2 YFSETQ. V lost 5 bases and J lost 2; bases outside the gene matches: 8. This CDR3 region has 15 residues. The chain's CDR3 is CASRPGTEITDTQYF. The CDR3 bases are TGCGCCAGCAGACCCGGGACAGAAATCACAGATACGCAGTATTTT.

DNA for the CDR3: TGTGCCAGCAGCTACCCTCCGCAGGGTGACCAAAACATTCAGTACTTC. This gives the protein CASSYPPQGDQNIQYF. The V gene is TRBV11-1, the J gene TRBJ2-4; TRBD1 is a possible D gene (5 bases). Germline V gene lookup returns CDR1 SGHAT and CDR2 FQDESV (reference sequence). This CDR3 comprises 16 residues. Trimming cost V 4 bases and J 5 bases, with 18 bases left between them.

The chain carries TRBV6-2 or TRBV6-3 and TRBJ2-7, with 9 bases matching TRBD1. Germline trimming cut 4 bases from V and 1 base from J; bases unmatched to any gene: 8. Germline CDR1 reads MNHEY; CDR2 reads SVGEGT. The CDR3 is 16 amino acids. CDR3 loop: CASSSWDRVRSYEQYF. Here the CDR3 DNA reads TGTGCCAGCAGTTCGTGGGACAGGGTCCGGTCCTACGAGCAGTACTTC.

The chain is built from TRBV6-6 and TRBJ2-7; D is perhaps TRBD1 (5 bases). The germline V gene encodes CDR1 MNHNY and CDR2 SVGAGI (reference sequence). Trimming left V 10 bases short and J 3 bases short, with 10 bases between. The CDR3 contains 11 residues. The CDR3 here is CATGLGYEQYF. The CDR3 bases are TGTGCCACAGGGTTAGGCTACGAGCAGTACTTC.

The chain combines TRBV20-1 with TRBJ2-4; TRBD2 is a possible D gene (5 bases). There are 13 residues in the CDR3. From germline, CDR1 is DFQATT and CDR2 SNEGSKA (reference sequence). V was cut by 0 bases and J by 13 bases, with 16 bases left in between. The DNA for the CDR3 is TGCAGTGCTAGAGATCCCACCCAGGAGGAGCAGTACTTC. Encoded protein: CSARDPTQEEQYF.

This clonotype was detected only once. This chain joins TRBV20-1 and TRBJ1-6; D unclear. Germline values: CDR1 DFQATT, CDR2 SNEGSKA (reference sequence). CDR3 length: 14 residues. V dropped 2 bases and J dropped 7 bases, with 12 bases sitting between them. The CDR3 DNA reads as TGCAGTGCTAGAAGCCCCCTCGGGAATTCACCCCTCCACTTT. Its protein is CSARSPLGNSPLHF.

The genes are TRBV12-3 or TRBV12-4 and TRBJ1-1; no reliable D call. The V gene lost 8 bases and the J gene lost 3 bases, with 13 bases spanning the gap. The length of the CDR3 is 13 residues. Here the CDR3 reads CASASRHYTEAFF. For the CDR3, the DNA is TGTGCCAGCGCTAGTAGGCATTACACTGAAGCTTTCTTT.

The rearrangement joins TRBV7-2 to TRBJ1-2, with D unclear. The CDR3 runs to 17 residues. With 3 bases removed from V and 3 bases from J, the gap between germline ends came to 20 bases. Germline V lookup: CDR1 SGHTA, CDR2 FQGNSA. CDR3 protein: CASSFTGGETQYYGYTF. CDR3 DNA: TGTGCCAGCAGCTTTACTGGCGGTGAGACCCAGTACTATGGCTACACCTTC. Complete variable domain (other parts from reference TRBV7-2 and TRBJ1-2): GAGVSQSPSNKVTEKGKDVELRCDPISGHTALYWYRQSLGQGLEFLIYFQGNSAPDKSGLPSDRFSAERTGGSVSTLTIQRTQQEDSAVYLCASSFTGGETQYYGYTFGSGTRLTVV.

This clonotype was picked up a small number of times. This chain connects TRBV29-1 to TRBJ1-2, with D uncertain. The CDR3 contains 14 residues. Germline V gene sequence: CDR1 SQVTM, CDR2 ANQGSEA. Deletions cut 4 bases from V and 1 base from J, with 13 bases between. DNA for the CDR3: TGCAGCGTTGTAGACCCAGACCGTAACTATGGCTACACCTTC. It yields the protein CSVVDPDRNYGYTF.

This clonotype was detected only a few times. The chain combines TRBV20-1 with TRBJ1-2; D not resolved. CDR1 DFQATT and CDR2 SNEGSKA come from the germline V gene (reference sequence). The CDR3 is 12 residues long. The V end lost 0 bases, the J end lost 5 bases, and 7 bases lay between the germline ends. CDR3 protein: CSARDLGYGYTF. The CDR3 DNA reads TGCAGTGCTAGAGATTTGGGTTATGGCTACACCTTC.

This clonotype has only a few counts. V gene TRBV12-3 or TRBV12-4 combines with J gene TRBJ2-4; TRBD2 agrees at 10 bases. This CDR3 contains 14 residues. The V segment lost 4 bases and the J segment 8 bases; nucleotides outside the gene matches: 5. The CDR3 bases are TGTGCCAGCAGTTCAAGCGGGGGGGCTTACATTCAGTACTTC. Translated, it gives CASSSSGGAYIQYF.

V usage is TRBV5-1 and J usage is TRBJ2-3; unclear D gene. From germline, CDR1 is SGHRS and CDR2 YFSETQ. Between the trimmed V and J ends, which lost 2 bases and 3 bases, there was a span of 13 bases. The CDR3 loop spans 15 amino acids. The CDR3 spells CASSFTNLETDTQYF. CDR3 nucleotide sequence: TGCGCCAGCAGCTTCACCAATCTAGAGACAGATACGCAGTATTTT.

Details on this clonotype: At one of its ends the junction is not consistent with the germline gene, which may arise from a read error. The chain combines TRBV3-1 with TRBJ2-1, with a possible D match to TRBD1 (6 bases). Germline V gives CDR1 LGHDT, CDR2 YNNKEL (reference sequence). The CDR3 consists of 20 residues. CDR3 bases: TGTACCAGCAGCCAAGCTAAGACAGGAGGAGGCCCCAGCTCCTACAATGAGCAGTTCTTC. Translated, it gives CTSSQAKTGGGPSSYNEQFF.

V gene TRBV4-1 combines with J gene TRBJ1-1, with 10 bases fitting TRBD1. V was clipped by 5 bases and J by 4 bases; unmatched bases: 13. This CDR3 has 17 amino acids. Germline V gives CDR1 MGHRA, CDR2 YSYEKL. The CDR3 sequence is CASSGTGQGIRSTEAFF. The CDR3 coding sequence is TGCGCCAGCAGCGGTACGGGACAGGGGATTAGGAGCACTGAAGCTTTCTTT.

The sample holds a few counts of this clonotype. The chain is built from TRBV6-2 or TRBV6-3 and TRBJ2-1, with 8 bases aligning to TRBD2. CDR1 and CDR2 (germline): MNHEY, SVGEGT. The CDR3 has 15 residues. V lost 3 bases and J lost 4; bases outside the gene matches: 5. The CDR3 spells CASSYLSGGYNEQFF. In nucleotides, the CDR3 is TGTGCCAGCAGTTATTTAAGCGGGGGATACAATGAGCAGTTCTTC.

This clonotype was found a few times. This rearrangement joins TRBV21-1 to TRBJ1-1. TRBV21-1 is marked as a pseudogene. The CDR3 runs 21 residues. CDR3 DNA sequence: TGTGCCAGCAGCAAATGCCACCTTTCGCAGGATCAAAATCCCGATAGCACTGAAGCTTTCTTT. It specifies CASSKCHLSQDQNPDSTEAFF.

This chain joins TRBV7-2 and TRBJ1-4; 12 bases map to TRBD1. The V segment lost 5 bases and the J segment 8 bases; nucleotides outside the gene matches: 9. CDR1 and CDR2 (germline): SGHTA, FQGNSA. The length of the CDR3 is 16 residues. The CDR3 protein is CASSLGTGGAGEKLFF. The CDR3 DNA reads TGTGCCAGCAGCCTGGGGACAGGGGGCGCGGGGGAAAAACTGTTTTTT. Full variable domain (rest looked up from reference TRBV7-2 and TRBJ1-4): GAGVSQSPSNKVTEKGKDVELRCDPISGHTALYWYRQSLGQGLEFLIYFQGNSAPDKSGLPSDRFSAERTGGSVSTLTIQRTQQEDSAVYLCASSLGTGGAGEKLFFGSGTQLSVL.

This clonotype was counted between two and nine times. This chain joins TRBV29-1 and TRBJ2-3; D not resolved. The CDR3 consists of 10 residues. CDR1 and CDR2 (germline): SQVTM, ANQGSEA. CDR3 nucleotide sequence: TGCACCCGAAGCCCAGATACGCAGTATTTT. Residues: CTRSPDTQYF.

The chain joins TRBV5-1 to TRBJ1-2, with D possibly being TRBD1 (5 bases). The CDR3 is 15 amino acids. Trimming took off 4 bases at V and 4 bases at J, with 17 bases between the two ends. The germline gives CDR1 SGHRS, CDR2 YFSETQ. The CDR3 region is CASSRGDRDFYGYTF. For the CDR3, the DNA is TGCGCCAGCAGCCGTGGGGACCGAGACTTCTATGGCTACACCTTC.

J is TRBJ1-2 and V is TRBV2; D might be TRBD1 (6 bases). Looked up from germline, CDR1 is SNHLY and CDR2 is FYNNEI. This CDR3 has 13 amino acids. With 3 bases removed from V and 6 bases from J, the gap between germline ends came to 11 bases. CDR3 sequence (DNA): TGTGCCAGCAGTGACACAGGGCTGGATGGCTACACCTTC. Translated, it gives CASSDTGLDGYTF. Full variable domain (missing parts from reference TRBV2 and TRBJ1-2): EPEVTQTPSHQVTQMGQEVILRCVPISNHLYFYWYRQILGQKVEFLVSFYNNEISEKSEIFDDQFSVERPDGSNFTLKIRSTKLEDSAMYFCASSDTGLDGYTFGSGTRLTVV.

This rearrangement joins TRBV4-2 to TRBJ2-5; 9 bases are shared with TRBD2. This CDR3 has 17 amino acids. Trimming took 1 base from V and 5 from J; bases not matched to a gene: 11. Germline CDR1 is LGHNA and CDR2 is YNFKEQ. CDR3 protein: CASSQALAGALGETQYF. The DNA of the CDR3 is TGTGCCAGCAGCCAAGCCTTAGCGGGAGCGTTAGGGGAGACCCAGTACTTC.

The chain employs TRBV5-5 and TRBJ2-4; 8 bases agree with TRBD1. The CDR3 extends over 19 amino acids. The germline V gene has CDR1 SGHKS and CDR2 YYEKEE (reference sequence). J was trimmed by 1 base and V by 2 bases; bases with no gene match: 14. The CDR3 loop is CASSLTRDRFLGAKNIQYF. The DNA for the CDR3 is TGTGCCAGCAGCTTAACTCGGGACAGGTTCTTGGGGGCCAAAAACATTCAGTACTTC.

The V gene is TRBV27, the J gene TRBJ2-3; D possibly corresponds to TRBD2 (6 bases). The CDR3 totals 13 residues. Trimming shortened V by 4 bases and J by 4 bases, and 9 bases separated the two germline ends. Germline lookup yields CDR1 MNHEY and CDR2 SMNVEV (reference sequence). The CDR3 DNA reads as TGTGCCAGCAGTTCTTGGGGGGCAGATACGCAGTATTTT. This encodes CASSSWGADTQYF.

The V and J genes are TRBV6-5 and TRBJ2-7, with a weak D call TRBD2 (6 bases). Looked up from germline, CDR1 is MNHEY and CDR2 is SVGAGI. Trimming stripped 6 bases from V and 2 bases from J, with 20 bases between. The CDR3 is made up of 16 amino acids. The CDR3 bases are TGTGCCAGCAGCCGGGACTTCTCGTTGGCCCCCTACGAGCAGTACTTC. Amino acid sequence: CASSRDFSLAPYEQYF.

V gene TRBV27 combines with J gene TRBJ2-1, with D unclear. The J call may be mistaken, given a closer DNA end match to TRBJ2-7. CDR1 is MNHEY, CDR2 SMNVEV, per germline (reference sequence). The CDR3 is 16 residues long. The CDR3 DNA sequence: TGTGCCAGCAGTTTGTTCAGACCCAGCTCCTACAATGAGCAGTACTTC. Its protein product is CASSLFRPSSYNEQYF.